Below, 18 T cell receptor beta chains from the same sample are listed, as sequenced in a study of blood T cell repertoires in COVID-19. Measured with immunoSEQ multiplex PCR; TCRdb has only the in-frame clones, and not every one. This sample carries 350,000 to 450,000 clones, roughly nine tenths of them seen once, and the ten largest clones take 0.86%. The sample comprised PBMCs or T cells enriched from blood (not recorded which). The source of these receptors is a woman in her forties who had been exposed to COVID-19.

CDR3 region: CASSLVPGQSYEQYF. The CDR3 DNA follows: TGCGCCAGCAGCTTAGTTCCGGGACAGTCCTACGAGCAGTACTTC. The V call is TRBV5-1, the J call TRBJ2-7; TRBD1 agrees at 7 bases. V was pared by 2 bases and J by 1 base, with 6 bases of the junction left unmatched. The CDR3 loop spans 15 amino acids. CDR1 and CDR2 (germline): SGHRS, YFSETQ.

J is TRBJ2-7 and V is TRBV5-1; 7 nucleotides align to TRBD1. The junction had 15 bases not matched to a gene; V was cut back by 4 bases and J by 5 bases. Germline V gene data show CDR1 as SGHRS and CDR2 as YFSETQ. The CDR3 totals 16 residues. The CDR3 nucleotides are TGCGCCAGCAGCCTCGAAGGGCCAGGGGGAAACAACGAGCAGTACTTC. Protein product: CASSLEGPGGNNEQYF.

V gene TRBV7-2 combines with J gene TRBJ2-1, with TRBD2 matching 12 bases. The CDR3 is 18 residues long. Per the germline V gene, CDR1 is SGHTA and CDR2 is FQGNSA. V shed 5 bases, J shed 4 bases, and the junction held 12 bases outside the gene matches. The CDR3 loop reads CASSRRTSGTRIYNEQFF. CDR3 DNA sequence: TGTGCCAGCAGCCGCAGGACTAGCGGGACGAGAATATACAATGAGCAGTTCTTC.

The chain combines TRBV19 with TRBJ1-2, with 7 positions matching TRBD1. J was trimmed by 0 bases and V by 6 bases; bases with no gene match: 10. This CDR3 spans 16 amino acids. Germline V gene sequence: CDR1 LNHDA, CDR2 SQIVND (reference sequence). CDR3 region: CASSSGQFIANYGYTF. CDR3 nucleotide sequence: TGTGCCAGTAGCTCGGGACAGTTTATAGCTAACTATGGCTACACCTTC.

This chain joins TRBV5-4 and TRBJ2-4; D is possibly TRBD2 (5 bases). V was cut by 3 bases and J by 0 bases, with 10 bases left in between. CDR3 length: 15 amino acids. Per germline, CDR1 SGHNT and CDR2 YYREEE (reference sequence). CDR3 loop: CASSSSGLAKNIQYF. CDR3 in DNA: TGTGCCAGCAGCTCCAGCGGCCTAGCCAAAAACATTCAGTACTTC.

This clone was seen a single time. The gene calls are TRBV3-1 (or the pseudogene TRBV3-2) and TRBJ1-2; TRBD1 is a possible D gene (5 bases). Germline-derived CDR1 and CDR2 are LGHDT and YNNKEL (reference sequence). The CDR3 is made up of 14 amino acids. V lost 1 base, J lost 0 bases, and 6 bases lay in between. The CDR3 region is CASSQAGTNYGYTF. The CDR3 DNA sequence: TGTGCCAGCAGCCAAGCAGGGACTAACTATGGCTACACCTTC.

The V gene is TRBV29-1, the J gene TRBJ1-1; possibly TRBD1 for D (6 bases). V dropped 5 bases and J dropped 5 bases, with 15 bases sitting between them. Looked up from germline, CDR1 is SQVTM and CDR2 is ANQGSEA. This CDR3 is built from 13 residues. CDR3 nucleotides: TGCAGCGTTATCCAGGGGTGGGGGACTGAAGCTTTCTTT. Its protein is CSVIQGWGTEAFF. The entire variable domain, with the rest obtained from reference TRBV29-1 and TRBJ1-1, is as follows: SAVISQKPSRDICQRGTSLTIQCQVDSQVTMMFWYRQQPGQSLTLIATANQGSEATYESGFVIDKFPISRPNLTFSTLTVSNMSPEDSSIYLCSVIQGWGTEAFFGQGTRLTVV.

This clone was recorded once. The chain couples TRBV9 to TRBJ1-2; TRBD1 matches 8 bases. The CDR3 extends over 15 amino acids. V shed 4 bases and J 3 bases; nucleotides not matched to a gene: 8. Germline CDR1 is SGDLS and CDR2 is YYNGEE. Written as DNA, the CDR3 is TGTGCCAGCAGCCCCCCGACAGGGGCGCACTATGGCTACACCTTC. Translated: CASSPPTGAHYGYTF.

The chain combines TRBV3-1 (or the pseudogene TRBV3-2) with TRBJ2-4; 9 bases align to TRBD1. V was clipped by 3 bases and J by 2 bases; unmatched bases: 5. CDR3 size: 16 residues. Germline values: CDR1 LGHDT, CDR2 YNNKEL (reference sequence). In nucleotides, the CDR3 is TGTGCCAGCAGCCAGATAACAGGGGGCCCCAAAAACATTCAGTACTTC. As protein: CASSQITGGPKNIQYF.

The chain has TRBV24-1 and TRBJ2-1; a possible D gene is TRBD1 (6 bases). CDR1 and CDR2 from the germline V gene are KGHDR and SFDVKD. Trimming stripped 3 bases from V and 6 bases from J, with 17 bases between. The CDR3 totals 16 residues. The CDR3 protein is CATSDTTGLATNEQFF. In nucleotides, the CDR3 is TGTGCCACCAGTGATACTACAGGGTTAGCAACCAATGAGCAGTTCTTC.

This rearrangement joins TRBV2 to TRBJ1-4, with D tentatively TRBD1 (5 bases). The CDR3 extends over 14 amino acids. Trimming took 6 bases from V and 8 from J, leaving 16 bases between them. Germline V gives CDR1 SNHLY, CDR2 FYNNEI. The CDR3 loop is CASRVGSGEEKLFF. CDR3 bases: TGTGCCAGCAGGGTCGGCTCGGGGGAAGAAAAACTGTTTTTT.

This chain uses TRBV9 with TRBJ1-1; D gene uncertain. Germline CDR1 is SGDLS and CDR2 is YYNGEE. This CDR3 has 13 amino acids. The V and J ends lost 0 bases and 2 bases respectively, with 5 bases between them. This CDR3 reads CASSVGHNTEAFF. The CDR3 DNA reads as TGTGCCAGCAGCGTAGGACACAACACTGAAGCTTTCTTT.

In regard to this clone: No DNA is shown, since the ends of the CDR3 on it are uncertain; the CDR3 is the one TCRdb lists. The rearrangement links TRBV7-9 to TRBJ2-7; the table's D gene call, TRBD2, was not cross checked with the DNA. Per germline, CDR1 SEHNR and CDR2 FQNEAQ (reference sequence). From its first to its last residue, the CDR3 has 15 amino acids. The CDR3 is CASSFGSGNSLREYF.

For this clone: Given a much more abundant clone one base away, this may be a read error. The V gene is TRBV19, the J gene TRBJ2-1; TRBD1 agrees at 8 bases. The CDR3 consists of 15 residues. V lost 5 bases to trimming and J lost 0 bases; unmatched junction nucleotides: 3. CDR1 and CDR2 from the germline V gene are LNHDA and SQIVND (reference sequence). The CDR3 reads CASSPDRDSYNEQFF. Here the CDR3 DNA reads TGTGCCAGTAGTCCGGACAGGGACTCCTACAATGAGCAGTTCTTC.

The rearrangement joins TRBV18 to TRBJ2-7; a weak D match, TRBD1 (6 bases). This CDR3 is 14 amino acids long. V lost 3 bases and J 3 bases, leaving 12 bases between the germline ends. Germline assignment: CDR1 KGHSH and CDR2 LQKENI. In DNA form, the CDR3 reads TGTGCCAGCTCACCTAAACAGGGCCGCTACGAGCAGTACTTC. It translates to CASSPKQGRYEQYF.

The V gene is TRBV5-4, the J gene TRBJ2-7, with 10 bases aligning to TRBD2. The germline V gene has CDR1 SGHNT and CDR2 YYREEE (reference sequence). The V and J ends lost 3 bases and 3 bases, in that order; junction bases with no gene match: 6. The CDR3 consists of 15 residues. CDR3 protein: CASSWEAGGDYEQYF. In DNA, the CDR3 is TGTGCCAGCAGCTGGGAAGCGGGAGGGGACTACGAGCAGTACTTC.

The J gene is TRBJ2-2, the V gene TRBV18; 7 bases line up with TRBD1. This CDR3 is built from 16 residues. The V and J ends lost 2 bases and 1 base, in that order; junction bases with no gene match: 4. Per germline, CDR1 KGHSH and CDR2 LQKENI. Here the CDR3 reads CASSPYRTGNTGELFF. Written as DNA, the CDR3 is TGTGCCAGCTCACCATACAGGACAGGGAACACCGGGGAGCTGTTTTTT.

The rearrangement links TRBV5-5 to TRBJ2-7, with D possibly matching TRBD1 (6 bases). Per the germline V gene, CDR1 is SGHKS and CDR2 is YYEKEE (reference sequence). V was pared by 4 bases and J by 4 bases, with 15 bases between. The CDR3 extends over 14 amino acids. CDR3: CASSRAEGVYEQYF. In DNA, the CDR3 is TGTGCCAGCAGCAGAGCAGAGGGGGTGTACGAGCAGTACTTC.